This T cell receptor (beta chain) was sequenced for a study of PD-1 blockade in classical Hodgkin lymphoma. TCRdb's copy holds only in-frame clones and misses some; the assay was immunoSEQ multiplex PCR. Of 72,000 or so clones listed, 85% to 95% are singletons. Every patient relapsed after autologous stem cell transplantation, and brentuximab vedotin exposure varied. On this clone: Antigen: not known.

Regarding the study as a whole: Significantly greater TCR diversity emerged by C4D1 in CD4+ cells but not CD8+ cells.

This CDR3 has 13 amino acids. With 3 bases removed from V and 8 bases from J, the gap between germline ends came to 12 bases. Germline lookup yields CDR1 MNHEY and CDR2 SMNVEV (reference sequence). The chain is built from TRBV27 and TRBJ2-3; D call uncertain. The sample in question was peripheral blood mononuclear cells (PBMCs), obtained at baseline. The source is a human donor with classical Hodgkin lymphoma. The CDR3 sequence is CASSFQPETTQYF. The CDR3, as DNA: TGTGCCAGCAGTTTTCAGCCGGAGACTACGCAGTATTTT.